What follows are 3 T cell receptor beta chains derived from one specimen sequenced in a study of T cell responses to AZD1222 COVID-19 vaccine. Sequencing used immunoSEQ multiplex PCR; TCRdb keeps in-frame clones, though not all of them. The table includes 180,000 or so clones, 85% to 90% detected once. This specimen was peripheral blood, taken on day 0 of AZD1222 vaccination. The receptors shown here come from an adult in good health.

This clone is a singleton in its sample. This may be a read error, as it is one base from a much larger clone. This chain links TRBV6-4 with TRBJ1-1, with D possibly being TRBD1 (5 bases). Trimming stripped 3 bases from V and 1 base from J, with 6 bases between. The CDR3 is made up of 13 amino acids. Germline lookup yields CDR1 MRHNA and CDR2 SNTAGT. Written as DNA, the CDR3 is TGTGCCAGCAGTGAAGGGGAGAACACTGAAGCTTTCTTT. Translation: CASSEGENTEAFF.

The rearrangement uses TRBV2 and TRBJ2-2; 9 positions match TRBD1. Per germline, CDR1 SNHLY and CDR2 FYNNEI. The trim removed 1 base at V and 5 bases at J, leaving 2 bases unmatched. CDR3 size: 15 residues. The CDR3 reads CASSEDRGRTGELFF. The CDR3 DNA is TGTGCCAGCAGTGAAGACAGGGGGCGTACCGGGGAGCTGTTTTTT. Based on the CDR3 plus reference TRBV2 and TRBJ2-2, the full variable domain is EPEVTQTPSHQVTQMGQEVILRCVPISNHLYFYWYRQILGQKVEFLVSFYNNEISEKSEIFDDQFSVERPDGSNFTLKIRSTKLEDSAMYFCASSEDRGRTGELFFGEGSRLTVL.

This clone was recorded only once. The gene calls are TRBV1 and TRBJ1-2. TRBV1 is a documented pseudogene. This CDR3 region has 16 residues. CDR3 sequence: CTSSQDHRRGPYGYTF. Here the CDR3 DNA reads TGCACCAGCAGCCAAGATCATAGGCGGGGGCCCTATGGCTACACCTTC.